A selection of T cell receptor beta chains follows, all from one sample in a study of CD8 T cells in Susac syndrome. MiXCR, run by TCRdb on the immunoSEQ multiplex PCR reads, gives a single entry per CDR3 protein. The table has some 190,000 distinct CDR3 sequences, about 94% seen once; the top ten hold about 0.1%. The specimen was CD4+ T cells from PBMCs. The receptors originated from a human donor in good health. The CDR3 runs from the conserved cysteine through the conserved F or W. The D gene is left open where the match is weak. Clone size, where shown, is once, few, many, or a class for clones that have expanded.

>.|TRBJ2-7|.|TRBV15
TGTGCCACCAGCAGAGATCAGAGCTCCTACGAGCAGTACTTC
CATSRDQSSYEQYF
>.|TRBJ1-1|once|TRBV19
TGTGCCAGTACCGACAGGAGTGAAGCTTTCTTT
CASTDRSEAFF
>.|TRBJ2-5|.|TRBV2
TGTGCCAGCAGTGGTTTACGAAAGGATCAAGAGACCCAGTACTTC
CASSGLRKDQETQYF
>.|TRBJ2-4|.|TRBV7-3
TGTGCCAGCAGCTCAACGTGGCTGTGGCGAGCCAAAAACATTCAGTACTTC
CASSSTWLWRAKNIQYF
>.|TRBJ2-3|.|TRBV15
TGTGCCACCAGCAGATGGGACACAGATACGCAGTATTTT
CATSRWDTDTQYF
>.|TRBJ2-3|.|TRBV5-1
TGCGCCAGCAGCTTGGTTCTAGCAGGCCTCGGAGATACGCAGTATTTT
CASSLVLAGLGDTQYF
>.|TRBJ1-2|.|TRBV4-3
TGCGCCAGCAGCCAAGCTACAGGTCTCAACTATGGCTACACCTTC
CASSQATGLNYGYTF
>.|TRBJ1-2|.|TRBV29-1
TGCAGCGTTGAAATATGGGGAGGCTACACCTTC
CSVEIWGGYTF
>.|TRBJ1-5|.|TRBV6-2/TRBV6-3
TGTGCCAGCAGTTTCCCGGGCAATGATCAGCCCCAGCATTTT
CASSFPGNDQPQHF
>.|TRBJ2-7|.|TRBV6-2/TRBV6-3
TGTGCCAGCAGCGACAGTCTGGAGCAGTACTTC
CASSDSLEQYF
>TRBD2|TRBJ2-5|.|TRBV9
TGTGCCAGCGGTCCTAGCGGGAATCAAGAGACCCAGTACTTC
CASGPSGNQETQYF
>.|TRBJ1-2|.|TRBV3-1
TGTGCCAGCAGCCAAGAAGGGAAAGGAGGCTACACCTTC
CASSQEGKGGYTF
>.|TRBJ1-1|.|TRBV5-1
TGCGCCAGCAGCTTGGTCGGACGGGGGAACACTGAAGCTTTCTTT
CASSLVGRGNTEAFF
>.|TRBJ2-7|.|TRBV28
TGTGCCAGCAGCTTAGGGGGTCAGAGGTACGAGCAGTACTTC
CASSLGGQRYEQYF
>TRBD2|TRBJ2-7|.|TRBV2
TGTGCCAGCAGTGAAGGACTAGCGGGAGTTGGGTACGAGCAGTACTTC
CASSEGLAGVGYEQYF
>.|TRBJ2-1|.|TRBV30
TGTGCCTGGAGAGCAGGGTCCTTTAATGAGCAGTTCTTC
CAWRAGSFNEQFF
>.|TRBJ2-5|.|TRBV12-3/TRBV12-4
TGTGCCAGCAGTCAAGACAGCAAAGAGACCCAGTACTTC
CASSQDSKETQYF
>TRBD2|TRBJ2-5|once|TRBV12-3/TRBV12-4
TGTGCCAGCAGTCGCCTGGTGGTAGCGGGAGGTGGAGAGACCCAGTACTTC
CASSRLVVAGGGETQYF
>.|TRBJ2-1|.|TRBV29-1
TGCAGCGTTCTCCCCTGGGCAGGAGACCACAATGAGCAGTTCTTC
CSVLPWAGDHNEQFF
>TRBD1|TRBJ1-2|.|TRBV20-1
TGCAGTGGCCCGACAGGGAACTATGGCTACACCTTC
CSGPTGNYGYTF
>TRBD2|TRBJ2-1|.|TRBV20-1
TGCAGTACTCCTGTTCCGGGGAGCGGGGCTCAGTTCTTC
CSTPVPGSGAQFF
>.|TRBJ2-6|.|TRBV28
TGTGCCAGCAGTTCTTTGGGGGAAATCGGGGCCAACGTCCTGACTTTC
CASSSLGEIGANVLTF
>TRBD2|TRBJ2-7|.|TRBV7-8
TGTGCCAGCAGCCCCCGCCGGACTAGCGGGATTGAGCAGTACTTC
CASSPRRTSGIEQYF
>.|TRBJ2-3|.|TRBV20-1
TGCAGTGCTAGTGAGGGGATTTCCTCCACCACAGATACGCAGTATTTT
CSASEGISSTTDTQYF